Reported below is one T cell receptor beta chain. Its matching antigen is unknown. The study excluded patients with other autoimmune diseases, uncontrolled infections, pregnancy or lactation. Using RNA transcripts, the TCR beta CDR3 regions were amplified. The first-round RT-PCR employed HTBI primers together with the Qiagen OneStep RT-PCR kit. A multiplex PCR was then performed as the second round. TCRdb re-analysed the multiplex PCR reads in MiXCR, keeping a single row per CDR3 protein. The repertoire includes 650,000 to 800,000 distinct CDR3 sequences, about 41% of them detected once, and about 3.3% sits in the top ten. This entry is derived from a study of Graves' ophthalmopathy and Graves' hyperthyroidism. This CDR3 has 16 amino acids. After removal of 6 bases from V and 0 bases from J, the junction contained 8 bases not matched to a gene. Germline assignment: CDR1 SQVTM and CDR2 ANQGSEA. Broader study findings: From stable hyperthyroidism, ophthalmopathy was separated by a 13-signature model with about 88% sensitivity and 80% to 82% specificity.

Sequencing used peripheral blood. The origin of this receptor is an adult man with Graves' ophthalmopathy. This rearrangement joins TRBV29-1 to TRBJ2-6, with 7 bases lining up with TRBD2. CDR3 loop: CSVGGTPNSGANVLTF. The CDR3 bases are TGCAGCGTCGGGGGGACCCCCAACTCTGGGGCCAACGTCCTGACTTTC.